This T cell receptor beta chain comes out of a study of blood T cell repertoires in COVID-19. Study information: Spain, Italy and the United States supplied samples that represented acute and convalescent COVID-19.

How the authors handled the data: Reference gene primer amplification yielded estimated nucleated cell counts. TCRdb keeps only in-frame clones here, not all; method: immunoSEQ multiplex PCR. D and trimming were read from the DNA, whereas the V and J calls and clone size are those reported in that table. The sample contains roughly 200,000 clones, around 82% of which appear only once. The TCR originated in a man aged 50 or older with active or convalescent COVID-19. What was sequenced was peripheral blood.

As DNA, the CDR3 is TGTGCCAGTAGTAAGACTAGCGGGGGGGATACGCAGTATTTT. Protein product: CASSKTSGGDTQYF. The chain links TRBV19 to TRBJ2-3, with TRBD2 identical over 13 bases. V dropped 4 bases and J dropped 6; count of bases not matched to a gene: 1. Per germline, CDR1 LNHDA and CDR2 SQIVND (reference sequence). CDR3 length equals 14 residues.